The rows below give T cell receptor beta chains drawn from one sample of a study of PD-L1 blockade in urothelial cancer. Some clones are missing from TCRdb's copy, which holds only in-frame ones; the method was immunoSEQ multiplex PCR. The sample includes around 69,000 clones, around 93% of them seen just once. The sequenced sample was PBMCs, obtained around atezolizumab (anti-PD-L1) treatment. The receptor set was obtained from a woman aged 80 or over with urothelial cancer. Both conserved end residues are part of each CDR3. Fields, in order: J gene, clone size, D gene, V gene, CDR3 protein, CDR3 DNA. The D gene is left open where the match is weak. Rows give clone size only sometimes, using once, few, many, or a class for an expanded clone.

J: TRBJ2-3; size: NA; D: NA; V: TRBV9; CDR3: CASSVGFSGAGDTQYF; DNA: TGTGCCAGCAGCGTAGGATTTAGCGGAGCGGGAGATACGCAGTATTTT
J: TRBJ2-3; size: once; D: TRBD2; V: TRBV7-9; CDR3: CASSGSGRASGTQYF; DNA: TGTGCCAGCAGCGGAAGCGGGAGAGCCTCAGGAACGCAGTATTTT
J: TRBJ2-7; size: NA; D: TRBD2; V: TRBV5-6; CDR3: CASTPRLAASYEQYF; DNA: TGTGCCAGCACCCCTCGGCTAGCGGCCTCCTACGAGCAGTACTTC
J: TRBJ2-7; size: NA; D: TRBD2; V: TRBV6-1; CDR3: CASSGLAGGTGEQYF; DNA: TGTGCCAGCAGTGGCCTAGCGGGAGGGACAGGCGAGCAGTACTTC
J: TRBJ2-5; size: NA; D: TRBD2; V: TRBV9; CDR3: CASSAQTSGGETQYF; DNA: TGTGCCAGCAGCGCCCAGACTAGCGGGGGAGAGACCCAGTACTTC
J: TRBJ2-2; size: NA; D: TRBD1; V: TRBV19; CDR3: CASSPNRGQYAGELFF; DNA: TGTGCCAGTAGCCCAAACAGGGGGCAATATGCCGGGGAGCTGTTTTTT
J: TRBJ2-1; size: NA; D: TRBD2; V: TRBV2; CDR3: CASSSGGAGSSYNEQFF; DNA: TGTGCCAGCAGCTCGGGGGGAGCGGGGAGCTCCTACAATGAGCAGTTCTTC
J: TRBJ2-5; size: NA; D: NA; V: TRBV29-1; CDR3: CSALIPGKETQYF; DNA: TGCAGCGCCTTGATTCCAGGGAAAGAGACCCAGTACTTC
J: TRBJ1-3; size: NA; D: NA; V: TRBV2; CDR3: CASSSGPGRPTDSGNTIYF; DNA: TGTGCCAGCAGTAGCGGGCCAGGGAGGCCGACCGACTCTGGAAACACCATATATTTT
J: TRBJ1-2; size: few; D: NA; V: TRBV9; CDR3: CASSVESGVDGYTF; DNA: TGTGCCAGCAGCGTCGAATCAGGGGTGGATGGCTACACCTTC
J: TRBJ2-7; size: NA; D: NA; V: TRBV28; CDR3: CASSLPVVYEQYF; DNA: TGTGCCAGCAGTTTACCCGTAGTGTACGAGCAGTACTTC
J: TRBJ2-1; size: NA; D: NA; V: TRBV4-1; CDR3: CASSPHFSSYNEQFF; DNA: TGCGCCAGCAGCCCGCATTTTAGCTCCTACAATGAGCAGTTCTTC
J: TRBJ2-2; size: NA; D: NA; V: TRBV7-9; CDR3: CASSGERGRGELFF; DNA: TGTGCCAGCAGCGGCGAAAGGGGTCGCGGGGAGCTGTTTTTT
J: TRBJ2-2; size: NA; D: TRBD2; V: TRBV9; CDR3: CASRTFSGENTGELFF; DNA: TGTGCCAGCCGGACGTTTAGCGGGGAGAACACCGGGGAGCTGTTTTTT
J: TRBJ2-3; size: NA; D: NA; V: TRBV19; CDR3: CASTGSPDTQYF; DNA: TGTGCCAGTACCGGGAGTCCAGATACGCAGTATTTT
J: TRBJ2-7; size: once; D: NA; V: TRBV11-2; CDR3: CASSLGTVKTYEQYF; DNA: TGTGCCAGCAGCTTAGGGACAGTAAAAACCTACGAGCAGTACTTC
J: TRBJ2-7; size: few; D: NA; V: TRBV27; CDR3: CASSDLGVGFGEQYF; DNA: TGTGCCAGCAGTGACCTCGGGGTAGGGTTCGGGGAGCAGTACTTC
J: TRBJ1-3; size: NA; D: NA; V: TRBV6-5; CDR3: CASSRGGGSGNTIYF; DNA: TGTGCCAGCAGTCGAGGTGGGGGCTCGGGAAACACCATATATTTT
J: TRBJ1-5; size: NA; D: NA; V: TRBV2; CDR3: CASSEGFGNQPQHF; DNA: TGTGCCAGCAGTGAAGGTTTCGGCAATCAGCCCCAGCATTTT
J: TRBJ1-5; size: NA; D: NA; V: TRBV30; CDR3: CAWSEGLDQPQHF; DNA: TGTGCCTGGAGTGAGGGGTTGGATCAGCCCCAGCATTTT
J: TRBJ1-1; size: NA; D: NA; V: TRBV6-1; CDR3: CASSETRGGTYEAFF; DNA: TGTGCCAGCAGTGAAACCCGGGGAGGGACATATGAAGCTTTCTTT
J: TRBJ1-1; size: NA; D: TRBD1; V: TRBV18; CDR3: CASSLRQGRTEAFF; DNA: TGTGCCAGCTCACTCCGACAGGGTCGGACTGAAGCTTTCTTT
J: TRBJ2-1; size: NA; D: NA; V: TRBV11-1; CDR3: CASSPRTAYNEQFF; DNA: TGTGCCAGCAGCCCCCGGACAGCCTACAATGAGCAGTTCTTC
J: TRBJ2-7; size: NA; D: NA; V: TRBV29-1; CDR3: CSALIQGRPAEQYF; DNA: TGCAGCGCCTTAATCCAGGGTCGTCCGGCCGAGCAGTACTTC
J: TRBJ2-2; size: NA; D: TRBD2; V: TRBV29-1; CDR3: CSVYVLRGGELFF; DNA: TGCAGCGTCTACGTTCTGCGGGGGGGGGAGCTGTTTTTT
J: TRBJ2-7; size: NA; D: NA; V: TRBV5-6; CDR3: CASSPSPRGSYEQYF; DNA: TGTGCCAGCAGCCCATCCCCCAGGGGATCCTACGAGCAGTACTTC
J: TRBJ2-2; size: NA; D: NA; V: TRBV14; CDR3: CASSHELRGTGELFF; DNA: TGTGCCAGCAGCCATGAGCTTCGGGGCACCGGGGAGCTGTTTTTT
J: TRBJ1-4; size: NA; D: TRBD1; V: TRBV5-4; CDR3: CASSSDRATEKLFF; DNA: TGTGCCAGCAGCTCGGACAGGGCAACGGAAAAACTGTTTTTT
J: TRBJ1-5; size: NA; D: NA; V: TRBV29-1; CDR3: CSVVSQDRNQPQHF; DNA: TGCAGCGTTGTGTCACAGGACCGCAATCAGCCCCAGCATTTT
J: TRBJ2-1; size: NA; D: TRBD2; V: TRBV28; CDR3: CATGGTSGYNEQFF; DNA: TGTGCCACAGGGGGGACTAGCGGATACAATGAGCAGTTCTTC
J: TRBJ2-3; size: NA; D: NA; V: TRBV2; CDR3: CASSYGTSSTDTQYF; DNA: TGTGCCAGCAGCTACGGGACTTCTAGCACAGATACGCAGTATTTT
J: TRBJ1-3; size: once; D: NA; V: TRBV5-1; CDR3: CASSVTGLSGNTIYF; DNA: TGCGCCAGCAGCGTTACAGGGCTCTCTGGAAACACCATATATTTT
J: TRBJ2-5; size: NA; D: TRBD2; V: TRBV5-4; CDR3: CASTSGSWGETQYF; DNA: TGTGCCAGCACAAGCGGGAGTTGGGGGGAGACCCAGTACTTC
J: TRBJ1-2; size: NA; D: TRBD1; V: TRBV25-1; CDR3: CASSAPQTGNGYTF; DNA: TGTGCCAGCAGTGCCCCCCAGACAGGGAATGGCTACACCTTC
J: TRBJ1-2; size: NA; D: NA; V: TRBV27; CDR3: CASSPGSRGRNGYTF; DNA: TGTGCCAGCAGTCCCGGCTCCAGGGGCCGCAATGGCTACACCTTC
J: TRBJ2-2; size: NA; D: NA; V: TRBV30; CDR3: CAWSATSHLLFF; DNA: TGTGCCTGGAGCGCCACTTCTCACTTGCTGTTTTTT
J: TRBJ2-7; size: once; D: TRBD2; V: TRBV15; CDR3: CATSSSGTSGITF; DNA: TGTGCCACCAGCAGCTCCGGGACTAGCGGGATTACCTTC
J: TRBJ2-5; size: NA; D: TRBD2; V: TRBV15; CDR3: CATSRDKGTSGWETQYF; DNA: TGTGCCACCAGCAGAGATAAAGGGACTAGCGGTTGGGAGACCCAGTACTTC
J: TRBJ2-7; size: NA; D: NA; V: TRBV30; CDR3: CAWSVGGVSHEQYF; DNA: TGTGCCTGGAGTGTAGGTGGAGTCTCCCACGAGCAGTACTTC
J: TRBJ2-2; size: NA; D: TRBD2; V: TRBV6-1; CDR3: CASRTSGRITGELFF; DNA: TGTGCCAGCAGGACTAGCGGGAGGATCACCGGGGAGCTGTTTTTT